A selection of T cell receptor beta chains follows, all from one sample in a study of memory CD4+ T cells and cytomegalovirus serostatus. Clones were sequenced by immunoSEQ multiplex PCR, and TCRdb holds only the in-frame ones, with some missing. The sample consists of about 58,000 clones, roughly 85% of them appearing once. Input material: memory CD4+ T cells from blood. These receptors were collected from an adult in good health and CMV-seronegative. Some clones in this sample may be carry-over from other donors' samples. Both conserved end residues are part of each CDR3. Each record gives: D gene, V gene, clone size, J gene, CDR3 DNA, CDR3 protein. D genes are given only for firm matches. Some rows have no size entry. The others give once, few or many, or a class for an expanded clone.

.	TRBV29-1	once	TRBJ2-5	TGCAGCGTCCAGAGCGGATTTGGAGAGACCCAGTACTTC	CSVQSGFGETQYF
TRBD1	TRBV19	.	TRBJ2-4	TGTGCCAGTAGTATAAGGTGGAGGGACAGGGCACTAGCCAAAAACATTCAGTACTTC	CASSIRWRDRALAKNIQYF
.	TRBV6-1	.	TRBJ2-3	TGTGCCAGCTGGAGAGGTGGCGGGAGCACAGATACGCAGTATTTT	CASWRGGGSTDTQYF
TRBD1	TRBV28	.	TRBJ1-3	TGTGCCAGCAGTACCACAGGGGGAATAAACACCATATATTTT	CASSTTGGINTIYF
TRBD1	TRBV30	.	TRBJ2-7	TGTGCCTGGGCCGGACAGGGAATTCCCCACGAGCAGTACTTC	CAWAGQGIPHEQYF
TRBD2	TRBV9	.	TRBJ2-3	TGTGCCAGCGCCACTAGCGGGAGGGTCACAGATACGCAGTATTTT	CASATSGRVTDTQYF
TRBD2	TRBV29-1	.	TRBJ2-1	TGCAGCGTTAGTCCGGGACTAGCGTTTGAGCAGTTCTTC	CSVSPGLAFEQFF
TRBD2	TRBV10-2	once	TRBJ2-3	TGCGCCAGCAGGGCGACTAGCGCTCCCACAGATACGCAGTATTTT	CASRATSAPTDTQYF
TRBD2	TRBV19	.	TRBJ2-5	TGTGCCAGTAGTACCCAACCGGGACTAGCGACGGAGACCCAGTACTTC	CASSTQPGLATETQYF
TRBD1	TRBV11-2	.	TRBJ1-5	TGTGCCAGCAGCTCGGGACAGCAGCAGCCCCAGCATTTT	CASSSGQQQPQHF
.	TRBV2	few	TRBJ1-2	TGTGCCAGCAGTGATGCAAGCTATGGCTACACCTTC	CASSDASYGYTF
.	TRBV7-7	.	TRBJ1-3	TGTGCCAGCAGCTTAGAAGGGGGGGATTTCTCTGGAAACACCATATATTTT	CASSLEGGDFSGNTIYF
.	TRBV21-1	.	TRBJ2-1	TGTGCCAGCATAGGGAGGCTAGCGGGTAACAATGAGCAGTTCTTC	CASIGRLAGNNEQFF
.	TRBV11-3	.	TRBJ2-3	TGTGCCAGCAGCTTGGGGTTAGCCCTCACAGATACGCAGTATTTT	CASSLGLALTDTQYF
.	TRBV6-1	.	TRBJ1-2	TGTGCCAGCAGTCAAGCCCTCTACCCGGGCGGCTATGGCTACACCTTC	CASSQALYPGGYGYTF
.	TRBV6-4	.	TRBJ1-6	TGTGCCAGCAGTGCAGGGACGGGTTCACCCCTCCACTTT	CASSAGTGSPLHF
.	TRBV5-1	.	TRBJ2-7	TGCGCCAGCAGCCCCATGCAGGACCGGGGCCACGAGCAGTACTTC	CASSPMQDRGHEQYF
TRBD2	TRBV5-4	.	TRBJ2-7	TGTGCCAGCAGCTTGTTCGGGAGGCTAACCGAGCAGTACTTC	CASSLFGRLTEQYF
TRBD1	TRBV30	.	TRBJ2-7	TGTGCCTGGAGTGGGACAGGGACCTACGAGCAGTACTTC	CAWSGTGTYEQYF
TRBD1	TRBV28	.	TRBJ1-5	TGTGCCACCCAGGGGGAAGATTCTCGCAATCAGCCCCAGCATTTT	CATQGEDSRNQPQHF
TRBD1	TRBV25-1	.	TRBJ2-7	TGTGCCAGCAGTGAACCCGGGACAGGGAGAAACGAGCAGTACTTC	CASSEPGTGRNEQYF
.	TRBV18	.	TRBJ2-3	TGTGCCAGCTCACCAGGCCAGGGAAAAGCAGATACGCAGTATTTT	CASSPGQGKADTQYF
TRBD2	TRBV28	.	TRBJ2-2	TGTGCCAGCAGTTCCGCGTCTAGCGGTCATAACACCGGGGAGCTGTTTTTT	CASSSASSGHNTGELFF
TRBD1	TRBV6-6	.	TRBJ1-6	TGTGCCAGCAGTTATCGGACCAGGGGGGCCCTCCACTTT	CASSYRTRGALHF
.	TRBV5-1	once	TRBJ2-6	TGCGCCACCCAGTACGGCTCTGGGGCCAACGTCCTGACTTTC	CATQYGSGANVLTF
TRBD1	TRBV11-2	.	TRBJ2-1	TGTGCCAGCAGCCCGACTTTCGGACAGGCTTACAATGAGCAGTTCTTC	CASSPTFGQAYNEQFF
.	TRBV4-1	.	TRBJ2-6	TGCGCCAGCAGCCAAGGACAGGCGCCCTCTGGGGCCAACGTCCTGACTTTC	CASSQGQAPSGANVLTF
.	TRBV9	.	TRBJ1-2	TGTGCCAGCAGCGTAGGGGGAAGACAGTCTTATGGCTACACCTTC	CASSVGGRQSYGYTF
.	TRBV20-1	few	TRBJ2-2	TGCAGTGTTGATAACACCGGGGAGCTGTTTTTT	CSVDNTGELFF
.	TRBV19	.	TRBJ1-2	TGTGCTACCAAGATGGGCCCTAACTGTGGCTACACCTTC	CATKMGPNCGYTF
TRBD2	TRBV5-1	.	TRBJ2-7	TGCGCCAGCAGCTCGAATAGCGGGGCCTACGAGCAGTACTTC	CASSSNSGAYEQYF
.	TRBV7-7	.	TRBJ2-3	TGTGCTAGCAGCTTAGGGGTGTCGGCAGATACGCAGTATTTT	CASSLGVSADTQYF
.	TRBV2	.	TRBJ1-5	TGTGCCAGCACCCCGGGGGGGTTGAGCAATCAGCCCCAGCATTTT	CASTPGGLSNQPQHF
.	TRBV2	once	TRBJ2-7	TGTGCCAGCAGCCTGACCGGGACTTCCCGCGAGCAGTACTTC	CASSLTGTSREQYF
TRBD2	TRBV28	.	TRBJ2-1	TGTGCCAGCCTAGCGGGAGAGAACAATGAGCAGTTCTTC	CASLAGENNEQFF
.	TRBV30	.	TRBJ2-2	TGTGCCCGCGGGGTCACCGGGGAGCTGTTTTTT	CARGVTGELFF
TRBD1	TRBV7-9	.	TRBJ1-1	TGTGCCAGCAGCTTAAGGTCAACCCCGGGACAGTCCCTTTTCTTT	CASSLRSTPGQSLFF
TRBD1	TRBV28	.	TRBJ2-2	TGTGCCAGCAGTGCTCCCAGGGGGAGTGGAGTCGGGGAGCTGTTTTTT	CASSAPRGSGVGELFF
TRBD2	TRBV2	.	TRBJ2-3	TGTGCCAGCAGCCAGAGGACTAGCGGCGGGGATACGCAGTATTTT	CASSQRTSGGDTQYF
.	TRBV4-2	.	TRBJ2-7	TGTGCCAGCAGCCAATCGATAGCGGATGAGCAGTACTTC	CASSQSIADEQYF
.	TRBV5-1	few	TRBJ1-1	TGCGCCAGCAGCTTCGAGGTGTACGCTGAAGCTTTCTTT	CASSFEVYAEAFF